One sample yielded the 18 T cell receptor beta chains listed below, sequenced in a study of CD8+ T cells in alopecia areata (dated by TCRdb to about 2018). Receptor amplification or capture employed the immunoSEQ multiplex PCR assay. For TCR sequencing, RNA was extracted from every sample and reverse transcribed into cDNA to serve as template. TCRdb carries this immuneACCESS record with in-frame sequences only. Its versions omit some clonotypes, under half of them owing to an unresolved V gene in the studies checked, with the rest unexplained. The sample profile shows around 150,000 clones; about two thirds of them were found once. Clones ranked in the top ten supply roughly a third of the sample. Source material: CD8+ T cells sorted from blood. The receptors stem from a human donor in good health.

The rearrangement joins TRBV29-1 to TRBJ1-1, with no clear D. CDR1 SQVTM and CDR2 ANQGSEA come from the germline V gene. The CDR3 runs 14 residues. V was pared by 0 bases and J by 1 base, with 9 bases between. The CDR3 sequence: CSVEDRGRNTEAFF. The CDR3 DNA reads as TGCAGCGTTGAAGATCGGGGTCGGAACACTGAAGCTTTCTTT.

The chain joins TRBV27 to TRBJ1-2, with 9 bases fitting TRBD1. There are 14 residues in the CDR3. V shed 5 bases, J shed 6 bases, and the junction held 7 bases outside the gene matches. Looked up from germline, CDR1 is MNHEY and CDR2 is SMNVEV (reference sequence). The CDR3 protein is CASSQGQGRNGYTF. For the CDR3, the DNA is TGTGCCAGCAGTCAAGGACAGGGGAGGAATGGCTACACCTTC.

The genes are TRBV6-5 and TRBJ2-2; the D gene is possibly TRBD1 (6 bases). Germline V gives CDR1 MNHEY, CDR2 SVGAGI. Trimming stripped 6 bases from V and 8 bases from J, with 13 bases between. This CDR3 has 13 amino acids. CDR3 sequence reads: CASSFKGQGELFF. The CDR3 DNA is TGTGCCAGCAGCTTTAAAGGACAGGGGGAGCTGTTTTTT.

V is TRBV9 and J is TRBJ1-1, with no clear D. Germline CDR1 and CDR2: SGDLS and YYNGEE. The germline V and J ends were trimmed by 0 bases and 3 bases, with 9 bases remaining between them. This CDR3 is 14 amino acids long. This CDR3 is CASSVGGRDTEAFF. The DNA for the CDR3 is TGTGCCAGCAGCGTAGGCGGGAGGGACACTGAAGCTTTCTTT.

Concerning this clone itself: Other DNA sequences in the same sample also yield this CDR3. The chain couples TRBV29-1 to TRBJ1-3, with D possibly TRBD1 on 5 matching bases. The CDR3 sequence is 13 residues long. The germline CDR1 and CDR2 sequences are SQVTM and ANQGSEA. V lost 3 bases, J lost 0 bases, and 6 bases lay in between. The CDR3 protein is CSVDTGSGNTIYF. CDR3 DNA: TGCAGCGTTGATACAGGCTCTGGAAACACCATATATTTT.

CDR3 sequence: CASSVEALYEQYF. DNA for the CDR3: TGTGCCAGCAGTGTGGAGGCCCTCTACGAGCAGTACTTC. The V and J genes are TRBV2 and TRBJ2-7; possibly TRBD2 for D (5 bases). Germline CDR1 SNHLY, CDR2 FYNNEI. Trimming took off 4 bases at V and 3 bases at J, with 10 bases between the two ends. The CDR3 extends over 13 amino acids.

This clone was counted between two and nine times. The chain joins TRBV29-1 to TRBJ2-2, with D tentatively TRBD1 (7 bases). Germline V lookup: CDR1 SQVTM, CDR2 ANQGSEA. The CDR3 is 16 residues long. V was pared by 8 bases and J by 5 bases, with 24 bases between. CDR3 protein: CSFWGAEGAVTGELFF. CDR3 DNA: TGCAGCTTCTGGGGCGCGGAGGGGGCTGTGACCGGGGAGCTGTTTTTT.

V is TRBV5-1 and J is TRBJ2-2; tentatively, D is TRBD2 (5 bases). V was pared by 1 base and J by 10 bases, with 8 bases between. CDR1 is SGHRS and CDR2 is YFSETQ in the germline V gene. This CDR3 contains 12 residues. The CDR3 loop is CASSLKGAELFF. DNA for the CDR3: TGCGCCAGCAGCTTGAAGGGAGCGGAGCTGTTTTTT.

In its sample, this clone was seen a few times. The rearrangement links TRBV6-6 to TRBJ1-5; D is uncertain. The CDR3 totals 13 residues. Deletions cut 7 bases from V and 0 bases from J, with 7 bases between. Germline V CDR1 and CDR2: MNHNY, SVGAGI (reference sequence). The CDR3 loop reads CASTHNSNQPQHF. For the CDR3, the DNA is TGTGCCAGCACCCACAATAGCAATCAGCCCCAGCATTTT.

J is TRBJ2-3 and V is TRBV7-3, with a weak D call TRBD2 (7 bases). V lost 5 bases, J lost 2 bases, and 26 bases lay in between. The CDR3 length is 19 residues. Germline assignment: CDR1 SGHTA and CDR2 FQGTGA. The CDR3 reads CASSPIIRGGANITDTQYF. Written as DNA, the CDR3 is TGTGCCAGCAGCCCTATAATAAGAGGGGGGGCGAATATCACAGATACGCAGTATTTT.

This clone was observed once. This chain links TRBV9 with TRBJ2-2; no clear D. From germline, CDR1 is SGDLS and CDR2 YYNGEE. This CDR3 contains 15 residues. Trimming took 3 bases from V and 3 from J, leaving 12 bases between them. As DNA, the CDR3 is TGTGCCAGCAGCGGTGTCTCGGGCTACACCGGGGAGCTGTTTTTT. Translating gives CASSGVSGYTGELFF.

The rearrangement uses TRBV11-2 and TRBJ2-7, with TRBD2 matching 8 bases. This CDR3 comprises 18 residues. Trimming removed 0 bases from V and 7 bases from J; junction bases left unmatched: 17. Germline loops: CDR1 SGHAT, CDR2 FQNNGV. In DNA form, the CDR3 reads TGTGCCAGCAGCTTAGAGATAGGGGGGCTAGCGGGCGAAGGGGAGCAGTACTTC. Amino acid sequence: CASSLEIGGLAGEGEQYF.

The rearrangement uses TRBV9 and TRBJ2-3; 9 bases agree with TRBD2. Germline CDR1 SGDLS, CDR2 YYNGEE. The V and J ends lost 2 bases and 2 bases, in that order; junction bases with no gene match: 3. The CDR3 sequence is 15 residues long. CDR3 in DNA: TGTGCCAGCAGCGTTAGCGGGAGCCCCACAGATACGCAGTATTTT. Its protein product is CASSVSGSPTDTQYF.

The CDR3 coding sequence is TGTGCCAGCAGCCCAGGGACTAGCGGGCCCTACGAGCAGTACTTC. Translating it yields CASSPGTSGPYEQYF. The chain recombines TRBV7-9 with TRBJ2-7, with TRBD2 matching over 12 bases. The ends lost 5 bases at V and 2 bases at J; junction bases unmatched: 4. The CDR3 has 15 residues. Germline values: CDR1 SEHNR, CDR2 FQNEAQ (reference sequence).

This chain uses TRBV5-1 with TRBJ2-1, with 8 bases identical to TRBD2. Germline V gene lookup returns CDR1 SGHRS and CDR2 YFSETQ. V trimming: 1 base; J trimming: 8 bases; junction bases outside the gene matches: 11. This CDR3 has 16 residues. CDR3 amino acids: CASSLPTGTSSHEQFF. The CDR3 DNA reads TGCGCCAGCAGCTTGCCAACCGGGACTAGTTCCCATGAGCAGTTCTTC.

The J gene is TRBJ1-2, the V gene TRBV27, with 8 bases lining up with TRBD1. The CDR3 is 13 amino acids. V gave up 6 bases and J gave up 7 bases; unmatched junction bases: 7. Looked up from germline, CDR1 is MNHEY and CDR2 is SMNVEV (reference sequence). The CDR3 protein is CASSPDRVVGYTF. As DNA, the CDR3 is TGTGCCAGCAGCCCGGACAGGGTCGTTGGCTACACCTTC.

V is TRBV29-1 and J is TRBJ2-7; TRBD2 matches 13 bases. Trimming removed 6 bases from V and 9 bases from J; junction bases left unmatched: 11. Germline V gene lookup returns CDR1 SQVTM and CDR2 ANQGSEA. The CDR3 contains 14 residues. CDR3 in amino acids: CSVDGLAGVAGQYF. The CDR3 DNA reads TGCAGCGTCGACGGACTAGCGGGAGTGGCTGGGCAGTACTTC.

The chain has TRBV15 and TRBJ2-6, with D tentatively TRBD2 (5 bases). Trimming took off 1 base at V and 9 bases at J, with 13 bases between the two ends. The germline V gene encodes CDR1 LNHNV and CDR2 YYDKDF (reference sequence). This CDR3 is 15 amino acids long. For the CDR3, the DNA is TGTGCCACCAGCAGAGCGCGGGCGGGCTTCAACGTCCTGACTTTC. It yields the protein CATSRARAGFNVLTF.